Below, 5 T cell receptor beta chains from the same sample are listed, as sequenced in a study of blood T cell repertoires in COVID-19. The method was immunoSEQ multiplex PCR; TCRdb's version includes in-frame clones alone and lacks a portion of them. The repertoire consists of 120,000 to 150,000 clones, with 80% occurring once and the leading ten covering 10% to 15%. The source material was peripheral blood. These receptors were obtained from a man aged 60-69 years with active or convalescent COVID-19.

This clone was detected once. V is TRBV29-1 and J is TRBJ2-3; TRBD2 aligns across 12 bases. The germline V gene has CDR1 SQVTM and CDR2 ANQGSEA. This CDR3 has 18 residues. Trimming at V came to 8 bases and at J to 3 bases, leaving 18 bases not matched to a gene. The CDR3 spells CSSATTTSGSPLTDTQYF. The CDR3 DNA reads TGCAGCTCAGCTACCACGACTAGCGGGAGCCCATTAACAGATACGCAGTATTTT.

This rearrangement joins TRBV7-2 to TRBJ2-3; 7 nucleotides agree with TRBD1. The CDR3 has 14 amino acids. The J segment lost 5 bases and the V segment lost 1 base, leaving 3 bases of the junction unmatched. In germline, CDR1 is SGHTA, CDR2 FQGNSA. This chain's CDR3 is CASSLGGGLDTQYF. Here the CDR3 DNA reads TGTGCCAGCAGCTTAGGAGGGGGCCTAGATACGCAGTATTTT.

The rearrangement links TRBV7-6 to TRBJ1-3; no firm D call. The germline V gene has CDR1 SGHVS and CDR2 FNYEAQ. V gave up 0 bases and J gave up 0 bases, with 9 bases separating them. The CDR3 covers 16 residues. The CDR3 spells CASSLANFGSGNTIYF. The DNA of the CDR3 is TGTGCCAGCAGCTTAGCGAACTTCGGCTCTGGAAACACCATATATTTT.

The chain has TRBV27 and TRBJ2-5, with TRBD2 identical over 8 bases. Germline CDR1 and CDR2: MNHEY and SMNVEV (reference sequence). This CDR3 comprises 14 residues. The V segment lost 5 bases and the J segment 0 bases; nucleotides outside the gene matches: 2. CDR3 residues: CASSPLADQETQYF. The CDR3 nucleotides are TGTGCCAGCAGTCCACTAGCGGACCAAGAGACCCAGTACTTC.

The chain employs TRBV24-1 and TRBJ2-1, with 12 bases that match TRBD2. V shed 5 bases, J shed 0 bases, and the junction held 7 bases outside the gene matches. This CDR3 comprises 18 residues. CDR1 is KGHDR, CDR2 SFDVKD, per germline. In DNA form, the CDR3 reads TGTGCCACCAGTGTCGGGACTAGCGGGCCGAGCTCCTACAATGAGCAGTTCTTC. Translation gives CATSVGTSGPSSYNEQFF.